Reported below is one T cell receptor beta chain. This receptor's antigen is unknown. Base qualities are not at hand, and no much larger clone is one base apart. The entry originates in a study of blood T cell repertoires in COVID-19 (dated by TCRdb to the early 2020s). Concerning the study at large: Collaborator samples came from the United States, Italy and Spain and covered acute and convalescent phases of COVID-19. The material from the prospective study consisted of cDNA or gDNA derived from T cells, B-cell-depleted T cells, or PBMCs. The dataset comprised deeply sampled blood TCRbeta repertoires from subjects exposed to, actively infected with, or recovered from COVID-19. Where available, HLA class I and class II types were taken from metadata supplied by the sample provider and were not determined by assay-based typing. A freely available public database, intended as a resource for researchers studying the immune response to SARS-CoV-2, is where the repertoires were released. Samples were obtained from the ongoing ImmuneRACE study (first 160 participants) and from over 1,000 subjects provided by 6 global collaborators. A de-identified subject ID, COVID-19 status, age in years and sex were almost always included in the sample metadata.

Study-wide findings and limitations: The quantity of clinical and demographic metadata differed by source and by participant and was supplied without curation.

Counted from cysteine to phenylalanine, this CDR3 has 15 amino acids. Only CDR3 DNA remains: 45 bases, in frame from the first base. CDR1 and CDR2 (SGHRS, YFSETQ) derive from the germline V gene. The junction shows trimming of 2 bases on V and 2 bases on J, plus 14 bases between the germline ends. Each collaborating institution followed its own protocols to collect whole blood in K2EDTA tubes. Collaborator samples were shipped for TCRbeta analysis as frozen whole blood, isolated PBMCs, or DNA extracted from either sample type. TCRbeta CDR3 regions were amplified from genomic DNA by means of the immunoSEQ Assay, a bias-controlled multiplex PCR. The paper's data handling went like this. Within the assay, amplification of reference gene primers was used to estimate how many nucleated cells each sample contained. Sequence reads were collapsed and filtered to measure the absolute abundance of every unique TCRbeta CDR3 rearrangement. For each sample, productive Simpson clonality was calculated as the square root of Simpson's diversity index across productive rearrangements. TCRdb holds this immuneACCESS table with in-frame rearrangements only. Some clones are missing; in checked studies, unresolved V genes explain under half, and the rest has no known cause. V, J and clone size derive from that table, while D and trimming were established from the DNA sequence. In all, the sample holds 110,000 to 150,000 clones, and more than 70% of those were seen once. In total, the top ten clones hold over 4% of the sample.

Sequenced input: peripheral blood. The sequence links TRBV5-1 to TRBJ2-7; perhaps TRBD1 is the D gene, with 7 bases matching. This TCR came from a woman aged 45-65 years with acute or convalescent COVID-19. The nucleotides read TGCGCCAGCAGCTTTCTTCAGGGGGGTACCTACGAGCAGTACTTC. The encoded protein is CASSFLQGGTYEQYF.